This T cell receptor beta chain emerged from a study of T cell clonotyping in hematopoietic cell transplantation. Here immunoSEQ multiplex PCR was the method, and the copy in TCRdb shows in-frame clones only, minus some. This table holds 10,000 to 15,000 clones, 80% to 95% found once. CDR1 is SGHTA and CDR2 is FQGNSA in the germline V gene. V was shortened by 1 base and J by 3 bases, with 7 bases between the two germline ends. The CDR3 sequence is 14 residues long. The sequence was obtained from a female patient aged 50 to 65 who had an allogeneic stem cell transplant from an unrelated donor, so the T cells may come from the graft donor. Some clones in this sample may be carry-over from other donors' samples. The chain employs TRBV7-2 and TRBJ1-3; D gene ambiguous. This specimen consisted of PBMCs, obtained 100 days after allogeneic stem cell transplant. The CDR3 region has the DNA TGTGCCAGCAGCTTAGATCTGGGTGGAAACACCATATATTTT. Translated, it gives CASSLDLGGNTIYF. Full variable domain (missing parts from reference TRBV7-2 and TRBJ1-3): GAGVSQSPSNKVTEKGKDVELRCDPISGHTALYWYRQSLGQGLEFLIYFQGNSAPDKSGLPSDRFSAERTGGSVSTLTIQRTQQEDSAVYLCASSLDLGGNTIYFGEGSWLTVV.